Listed below are T cell receptor beta chains from one sample, sequenced in a study of T-cell memory formation after mild COVID-19. TCRdb independently ran MiXCR on the 5' RACE reads; one entry per CDR3 protein. The data show 450,000 to 650,000 distinct CDR3 sequences, around 21% seen once. The source material was PBMCs or a T cell subset sorted from them (not recorded which). These receptors all stem from an adult woman who had mild COVID-19 (a few samples of this study predate the infection). Cell type and time point are not known. CDR3s include the opening cysteine and the closing phenylalanine or tryptophan. D genes are given only for firm matches. A row's size may be missing; if present it is once, few, many or a size class.

v_call,clone_size,j_call,d_call,cdr3_aa,cdr3_nt
TRBV7-8,many,TRBJ1-5,NA,CASSLPLGREDNQPQHF,TGTGCCAGCAGCCTCCCTTTAGGGAGGGAGGACAATCAGCCCCAGCATTTT
TRBV7-8,few,TRBJ2-2,NA,CASSLPGVTAGELFF,TGTGCCAGCAGCTTACCAGGGGTGACGGCCGGGGAGCTGTTTTTT
TRBV12-3/TRBV12-4,NA,TRBJ2-7,TRBD1,CASSFGTGKYEQYF,TGTGCCAGCAGTTTCGGGACAGGGAAGTACGAGCAGTACTTC
TRBV20-1,NA,TRBJ1-2,TRBD1,CSAHISGGTGVTNYGYTF,TGCAGTGCCCACATATCCGGAGGGACAGGGGTTACTAACTATGGCTACACCTTC
TRBV5-1,medium-sized,TRBJ2-1,TRBD2,CASSLRLAPNEQFF,TGCGCCAGCAGCTTGCGACTAGCTCCCAATGAGCAGTTCTTC
TRBV3-1,few,TRBJ2-1,NA,CASSPEGGISSYNEQFF,TGTGCCAGCAGCCCCGAAGGCGGTATAAGCTCCTACAATGAGCAGTTCTTC
TRBV24-1,few,TRBJ1-1,NA,CATSGTSSGANTEAFF,TGTGCCACCAGTGGAACGTCGTCAGGGGCTAACACTGAAGCTTTCTTT
TRBV5-6,NA,TRBJ2-7,TRBD1,CASSLALRQGTAYEQYF,TGTGCCAGCAGCTTGGCCCTGCGGCAGGGGACAGCCTACGAGCAGTACTTC
TRBV7-9,few,TRBJ1-1,NA,CASSLEVRRPMNTEAFF,TGTGCCAGCAGCTTAGAGGTGCGGCGCCCCATGAACACTGAAGCTTTCTTT
TRBV11-2,few,TRBJ2-5,TRBD2,CASSRGRTSGGYYQETQYF,TGTGCCAGCAGCCGGGGGCGGACTAGCGGGGGATATTACCAAGAGACCCAGTACTTC
TRBV11-2,many,TRBJ1-4,NA,CASSSNRVVREKLFF,TGTGCCAGCAGTTCCAACAGGGTTGTACGGGAAAAACTGTTTTTT
TRBV29-1,few,TRBJ2-7,NA,CSVEGQGYEQYF,TGCAGCGTTGAAGGCCAGGGGTACGAGCAGTACTTC
TRBV7-9,NA,TRBJ2-1,TRBD1,CASSKRQGIINEQFF,TGTGCCAGCAGCAAAAGACAGGGTATTATAAATGAGCAGTTCTTC
TRBV5-1,NA,TRBJ1-1,TRBD1,CASSFQTQGSNTEAFF,TGCGCCAGCAGCTTTCAAACACAGGGGTCGAACACTGAAGCTTTCTTT
TRBV7-9,NA,TRBJ2-2,NA,CASNFQGPGELFF,TGTGCCAGCAACTTCCAGGGTCCCGGGGAGCTGTTTTTT
TRBV7-2,NA,TRBJ2-3,TRBD2,CASTYGGGATDTQYF,TGTGCCAGCACTTATGGGGGGGGAGCCACAGATACGCAGTATTTT
TRBV20-1,few,TRBJ2-7,TRBD1,CSAAGQGFEQYF,TGCAGTGCAGCGGGACAGGGCTTCGAGCAGTACTTC